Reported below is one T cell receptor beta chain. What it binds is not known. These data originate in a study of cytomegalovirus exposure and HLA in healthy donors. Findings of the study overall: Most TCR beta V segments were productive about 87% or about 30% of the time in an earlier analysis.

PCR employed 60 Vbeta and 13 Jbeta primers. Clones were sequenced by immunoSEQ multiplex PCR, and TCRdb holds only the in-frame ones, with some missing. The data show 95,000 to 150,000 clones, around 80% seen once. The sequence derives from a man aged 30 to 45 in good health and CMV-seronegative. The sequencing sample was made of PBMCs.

Here the CDR3 reads CSFTGGSYEQYF. The CDR3 nucleotides read TGCAGCTTCACGGGGGGGTCCTACGAGCAGTACTTC. The V and J genes are TRBV29-1 and TRBJ2-7, with TRBD2 identical over 8 bases. V lost 8 bases and J lost 1; bases outside the gene matches: 4. The germline V gene has CDR1 SQVTM and CDR2 ANQGSEA. This CDR3 has 12 residues.